These 29 T cell receptor beta chains came from one sample sequenced in a study of blood T cells in healthy people across ages. Sample-barcoded 5' priming and a J-beta primer mix drove a second PCR of 7 to 11 cycles. MiXCR, run by TCRdb on the 5' RACE reads, gives a single entry per CDR3 protein. The repertoire includes under 1,100,000 distinct CDR3 sequences, under 30% of them detected once, and 0.65% to 0.95% sits in the top ten. This same sample was also taken into another study, of T cells of mothers and their children.

The sample comprised blood. All receptors derive from a girl between 2 and 10 years old in good health.

The chain couples TRBV19 to TRBJ1-4; D ambiguous. The CDR3 has 15 amino acids. The germline CDR1 and CDR2 sequences are LNHDA and SQIVND (reference sequence). V lost 4 bases, J lost 8 bases, and 17 bases lay in between. The DNA of the CDR3 is TGTGCCAGTAGTACTTGGACGGCGACGGGCGAAAAACTGTTTTTT. Translating gives CASSTWTATGEKLFF.

In its sample, this clonotype was seen a few times. The rearrangement uses TRBV10-3 and TRBJ1-2; D gene ambiguous. CDR3 length: 13 residues. V was trimmed by 6 bases and J by 3 bases, leaving 11 bases between them. Germline CDR1 and CDR2: ENHRY and SYGVKD. The CDR3 loop reads CAISSGLHYGYTF. The CDR3 nucleotides are TGTGCCATCAGCTCCGGACTTCACTATGGCTACACCTTC.

V gene TRBV6-5 combines with J gene TRBJ2-2; D might be TRBD1 (7 bases). The CDR3 length is 14 residues. In germline, CDR1 is MNHEY, CDR2 SVGAGI. V lost 7 bases to trimming and J lost 6 bases, with 15 bases between them. CDR3 bases: TGTGCCAGCACCCTCCAGGGGGGAGCCGGGGAGCTGTTTTTT. Translation gives CASTLQGGAGELFF.

V is TRBV20-1 and J is TRBJ2-7; tentatively, D is TRBD1 (6 bases). V lost 0 bases to trimming and J lost 0 bases, with 12 bases between them. This CDR3 comprises 15 residues. Looked up from germline, CDR1 is DFQATT and CDR2 is SNEGSKA (reference sequence). CDR3 coding DNA: TGCAGTGCTAGAGATCTGACAGGTGCCTCCTACGAGCAGTACTTC. It translates to CSARDLTGASYEQYF.

The rearrangement joins TRBV20-1 to TRBJ2-1, with TRBD1 matching 9 bases. Germline V gene sequence: CDR1 DFQATT, CDR2 SNEGSKA (reference sequence). The CDR3 runs to 13 residues. The V and J ends lost 6 bases and 8 bases, in that order; junction bases with no gene match: 8. The CDR3 DNA sequence: TGCAGTGCCGGTACGGACAGGGGAGATGAGCAGTTCTTC. As protein: CSAGTDRGDEQFF.

The rearrangement links TRBV10-3 to TRBJ2-7, with TRBD2 matching 7 bases. Trimming at V came to 3 bases and at J to 5 bases, leaving 10 bases not matched to a gene. CDR3 size: 15 residues. Germline V gene data show CDR1 as ENHRY and CDR2 as SYGVKD. The CDR3 DNA reads as TGTGCCATCAGTGATTCGAGGGAGGGCCATGACGAGCAGTACTTC. Protein: CAISDSREGHDEQYF.

The chain is built from TRBV20-1 and TRBJ1-2; no definite D call. The CDR3 has 13 residues. Germline V gene lookup returns CDR1 DFQATT and CDR2 SNEGSKA (reference sequence). Trimming cost V 5 bases and J 2 bases, with 12 bases left between them. As DNA, the CDR3 is TGCAGTGCTTTCTCGGGTTCCAACTATGGCTACACCTTC. As protein: CSAFSGSNYGYTF.

The chain is built from TRBV25-1 and TRBJ2-1, with TRBD2 matching 11 bases. Germline lookup yields CDR1 MGHDK and CDR2 SYGVNS. The CDR3 extends over 16 amino acids. The trim removed 4 bases at V and 5 bases at J, leaving 7 bases unmatched. CDR3 amino acids: CASSVAGTSGNNEQFF. The CDR3 region has the DNA TGTGCCAGCAGTGTCGCCGGGACTAGCGGCAACAATGAGCAGTTCTTC.

The chain couples TRBV6-2 or TRBV6-3 to TRBJ2-7, with a tentative D call TRBD1 (7 bases). The CDR3 is made up of 14 amino acids. V was trimmed by 2 bases and J by 7 bases, leaving 15 bases between them. CDR1 and CDR2 from the germline V gene are MNHEY and SVGEGT. CDR3 sequence (DNA): TGTGCCAGCAGTTACGTGGCAGGGGGGATGGAGCAGTACTTC. Translation: CASSYVAGGMEQYF.

Turning to this clonotype: Its ends do not fully match the called genes, so a read error is possible. The chain is built from TRBV12-3 or TRBV12-4 and TRBJ1-2; unclear D gene. The CDR3 length is 10 residues. The CDR3 DNA sequence: TGTGCCAGCAGCTTGAATGGCTACGCCTTC. Translating it yields CASSLNGYAF.

This clonotype turned up a few times. This chain connects TRBV29-1 to TRBJ1-4; maybe TRBD1 (5 bases). Deletions cut 8 bases from V and 8 bases from J, with 15 bases between. CDR1 is SQVTM and CDR2 is ANQGSEA in the germline V gene. The CDR3 sequence is 12 residues long. In DNA form, the CDR3 reads TGCAGCTGCCGGGACGGGGAGGAAAAACTGTTTTTT. This codes for CSCRDGEEKLFF.

This clonotype was seen a few times. This chain uses TRBV24-1 with TRBJ2-7; a weak D match, TRBD2 (5 bases). CDR1 and CDR2 from the germline V gene are KGHDR and SFDVKD. This CDR3 has 13 residues. V dropped 4 bases and J dropped 5 bases, with 11 bases sitting between them. CDR3 amino acids: CATSENTRNEQYF. As DNA, the CDR3 is TGTGCCACCAGTGAAAACACTAGGAACGAGCAGTACTTC.

The V and J genes are TRBV20-1 and TRBJ2-3; 8 positions match TRBD2. J was trimmed by 3 bases and V by 2 bases; bases with no gene match: 7. Germline CDR1 DFQATT, CDR2 SNEGSKA (reference sequence). The CDR3 runs 15 residues. The CDR3 here is CSARSRRGGTDTQYF. CDR3 nucleotide sequence: TGCAGTGCTAGATCTCGACGGGGGGGAACAGATACGCAGTATTTT.

The V call is TRBV5-1, the J call TRBJ2-1; the match to TRBD1 covers 9 bases. CDR1 SGHRS and CDR2 YFSETQ come from the germline V gene. The CDR3 is 15 amino acids. V lost 3 bases, J lost 6 bases, and 7 bases stayed unmatched. The CDR3 nucleotides read TGCGCCAGCAGCTCCTCCGGGACAGGGTTCAATGAGCAGTTCTTC. Translating it yields CASSSSGTGFNEQFF.

The chain has TRBV20-1 and TRBJ2-7; a possible D gene is TRBD1 (6 bases). There are 11 residues in the CDR3. Looked up from germline, CDR1 is DFQATT and CDR2 is SNEGSKA (reference sequence). Trimming removed 5 bases from V and 4 bases from J, with 9 bases in between. The CDR3 loop is CSALRGYEQYF. In nucleotides, the CDR3 is TGCAGTGCTCTCAGGGGATACGAGCAGTACTTC.

This clonotype came up a few times. V and J are TRBV11-2 and TRBJ2-5, with D hard to call. CDR1 and CDR2 (germline): SGHAT, FQNNGV. Trimming took 1 base from V and 2 from J, leaving 11 bases between them. The length of the CDR3 is 15 residues. The CDR3 DNA reads as TGTGCCAGCAGCTTAGCTCGGTTTGTTCAAGAGACCCAGTACTTC. Translating it yields CASSLARFVQETQYF.

The table lists this clonotype with a few counts. V and J are TRBV29-1 and TRBJ2-5; D might be TRBD2 (6 bases). The CDR3 is made up of 13 amino acids. Deletions cut 2 bases from V and 3 bases from J, with 10 bases between. Per germline, CDR1 SQVTM and CDR2 ANQGSEA. The CDR3 region is CSVEWRGKETQYF. The CDR3 DNA sequence: TGCAGCGTTGAATGGAGGGGAAAAGAGACCCAGTACTTC. Full variable domain (remainder filled in from reference TRBV29-1 and TRBJ2-5): SAVISQKPSRDICQRGTSLTIQCQVDSQVTMMFWYRQQPGQSLTLIATANQGSEATYESGFVIDKFPISRPNLTFSTLTVSNMSPEDSSIYLCSVEWRGKETQYFGPGTRLLVL.

The chain employs TRBV5-5 and TRBJ2-6; D uncertain. Between the trimmed V and J ends, which lost 1 base and 2 bases, there was a span of 16 bases. Germline loops: CDR1 SGHKS, CDR2 YYEKEE (reference sequence). The length of the CDR3 is 18 residues. DNA of the CDR3: TGTGCCAGCAGCTTGACTCGGCGAGACCCCCCTGGGGCCAACGTCCTGACTTTC. This gives the protein CASSLTRRDPPGANVLTF.

This clonotype was observed a handful of times. V usage is TRBV28 and J usage is TRBJ1-4; D possibly corresponds to TRBD1 (5 bases). Per germline, CDR1 MDHEN and CDR2 SYDVKM. Trimming took off 2 bases at V and 0 bases at J, with 7 bases between the two ends. This CDR3 contains 15 residues. Written as DNA, the CDR3 is TGTGCCAGCAGTTTAGACAGCCCAACTAATGAAAAACTGTTTTTT. Translation: CASSLDSPTNEKLFF. Drawing the rest from reference TRBV28 and TRBJ1-4, the complete variable domain is DVKVTQSSRYLVKRTGEKVFLECVQDMDHENMFWYRQDPGLGLRLIYFSYDVKMKEKGDIPEGYSVSREKKERFSLILESASTNQTSMYLCASSLDSPTNEKLFFGSGTQLSVL.

The chain joins TRBV27 to TRBJ2-3; 7 nucleotides align to TRBD2. Germline loops: CDR1 MNHEY, CDR2 SMNVEV (reference sequence). V lost 0 bases to trimming and J lost 4 bases; unmatched junction nucleotides: 7. The CDR3 has 16 residues. The CDR3 DNA sequence: TGTGCCAGCAGTTTATCCACTAGCGCATTTTCAGATACGCAGTATTTT. Residues: CASSLSTSAFSDTQYF.

This clonotype was detected ten times or more. The J gene is TRBJ1-1, the V gene TRBV11-1; D is perhaps TRBD1 (6 bases). The CDR3 is 13 residues long. Germline CDR1 reads SGHAT; CDR2 reads FQDESV (reference sequence). Trimming left V 4 bases short and J 7 bases short, with 13 bases between. The DNA of the CDR3 is TGTGCCAGCAGCTCCGGGACAACTAGTGAAGCTTTCTTT. This encodes CASSSGTTSEAFF.

This chain links TRBV19 with TRBJ1-2; TRBD1 matches 9 bases. This CDR3 spans 14 amino acids. V shed 6 bases and J 4 bases; nucleotides not matched to a gene: 6. Germline CDR1 is LNHDA and CDR2 is SQIVND (reference sequence). The CDR3, as DNA: TGTGCCAGTAGCGCGGACAGGGGTCTCTATGGCTACACCTTC. Translated: CASSADRGLYGYTF.

A few counts support this clonotype. This rearrangement joins TRBV21-1 to TRBJ2-1; TRBD1 was called by the table and not checked on the DNA. TRBV21-1 is a recognized pseudogene. The CDR3 runs 20 residues. CDR3 amino acids: CASSDRGALAPTRENNEQFF. CDR3 nucleotide sequence: TGTGCCAGCAGCGACAGGGGGGCCCTAGCGCCCACCCGGGAGAACAATGAGCAGTTCTTC.

The chain has TRBV19 and TRBJ1-1; TRBD1 matches 7 bases. CDR3 length equals 14 residues. CDR1 and CDR2 (germline): LNHDA, SQIVND (reference sequence). V trimming: 8 bases; J trimming: 2 bases; junction bases outside the gene matches: 8. CDR3 DNA: TGTGCCAGTGGCCAGGACAGGCGTAACACTGAAGCTTTCTTT. It specifies CASGQDRRNTEAFF.

This chain connects TRBV15 to TRBJ1-5; TRBD1 agrees at 7 bases. Trimming took 5 bases from V and 6 from J; bases not matched to a gene: 7. CDR1 is LNHNV, CDR2 YYDKDF, per germline (reference sequence). There are 14 residues in the CDR3. CDR3 nucleotide sequence: TGTGCCACCAGCGGAAACAGGGGCGGTCAGCCCCAGCATTTT. Its protein product is CATSGNRGGQPQHF.

In this sample, this clonotype turned up a few times. The J gene is TRBJ1-5, the V gene TRBV6-1; no clear D. Germline-derived CDR1 and CDR2 are MNHNS and SASEGT. V lost 0 bases, J lost 5 bases, and 5 bases lay in between. The CDR3 totals 13 residues. The DNA for the CDR3 is TGTGCCAGCAGTGAAGCGCTCTATCAGCCCCAGCATTTT. It encodes CASSEALYQPQHF.

This clonotype was recorded a few times. One end of the junction does not line up with germline, which may come from a read error. The chain recombines TRBV20-1 with TRBJ2-7; TRBD1 agrees at 9 bases. The length of the CDR3 is 15 residues. Germline V CDR1 and CDR2: DFQATT, SNEGSKA (reference sequence). The CDR3 region has the DNA TGCAGTGCTCGAGATCCCGGGACAGGGTCCTACGAGCAGTACTTC. Translated, it gives CSARDPGTGSYEQYF.

The chain uses TRBV20-1 and TRBJ2-3; 8 bases align to TRBD1. Trimming took 0 bases from V and 2 from J; bases not matched to a gene: 4. CDR3 length: 15 amino acids. Germline V lookup: CDR1 DFQATT, CDR2 SNEGSKA (reference sequence). The CDR3 DNA follows: TGCAGTGCTAGAGATCCAGGGGGCTACACAGATACGCAGTATTTT. It specifies CSARDPGGYTDTQYF.

This clonotype turned up a few times. The chain recombines TRBV20-1 with TRBJ1-3, with D uncertain. Looked up from germline, CDR1 is DFQATT and CDR2 is SNEGSKA (reference sequence). The CDR3 has 13 amino acids. Trimming removed 5 bases from V and 10 bases from J, with 18 bases in between. CDR3 bases: TGCAGTGCTCAGCGTACAGCGTTAACTACCATATATTTT. Protein sequence: CSAQRTALTTIYF.